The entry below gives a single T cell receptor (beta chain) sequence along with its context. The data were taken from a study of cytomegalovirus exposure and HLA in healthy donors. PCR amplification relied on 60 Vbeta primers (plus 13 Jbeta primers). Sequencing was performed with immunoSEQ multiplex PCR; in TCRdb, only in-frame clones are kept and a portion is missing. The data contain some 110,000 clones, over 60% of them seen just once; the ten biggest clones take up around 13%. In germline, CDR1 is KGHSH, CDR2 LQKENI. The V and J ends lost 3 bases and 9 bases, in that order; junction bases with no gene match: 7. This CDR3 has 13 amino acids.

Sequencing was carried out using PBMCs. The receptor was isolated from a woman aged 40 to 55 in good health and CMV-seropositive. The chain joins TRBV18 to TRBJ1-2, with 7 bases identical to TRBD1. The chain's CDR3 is CASSPEGAMSYTF. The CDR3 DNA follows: TGTGCCAGCTCACCGGAGGGGGCGATGAGCTACACCTTC. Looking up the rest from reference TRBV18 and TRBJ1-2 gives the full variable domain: NAGVMQNPRHLVRRRGQEARLRCSPMKGHSHVYWYRQLPEEGLKFMVYLQKENIIDESGMPKERFSAEFPKEGPSILRIQQVVRGDSAAYFCASSPEGAMSYTFGSGTRLTVV.